One T cell receptor (beta chain) is described in this entry. The sample belongs to a study of blood T cell repertoires in COVID-19. Trimming took off 0 bases at V and 5 bases at J, with 13 bases between the two ends. The V gene's germline CDR1 is SGDLS and CDR2 YYNGEE. CDR3 length equals 15 residues. Only in-frame clones appear in the TCRdb table, and some are missing; sequencing was by immunoSEQ multiplex PCR. The profile covers about 360,000 clones, with around nine tenths appearing a single time and about 3% taken by the ten largest. The clonotype was recovered from a human donor in a cohort sampled during active COVID-19. Sequenced material: peripheral blood. V usage is TRBV9 and J usage is TRBJ2-3; maybe TRBD2 (6 bases). The chain's CDR3 is CASSVAKAGRDTQYF. CDR3 nucleotide sequence: TGTGCCAGCAGCGTAGCGAAGGCGGGAAGAGATACGCAGTATTTT. The variable domain in full, with the rest retrieved from reference TRBV9 and TRBJ2-3, is DSGVTQTPKHLITATGQRVTLRCSPRSGDLSVYWYQQSLDQGLQFLIQYYNGEERAKGNILERFSAQQFPDLHSELNLSSLELGDSALYFCASSVAKAGRDTQYFGPGTRLTVL.